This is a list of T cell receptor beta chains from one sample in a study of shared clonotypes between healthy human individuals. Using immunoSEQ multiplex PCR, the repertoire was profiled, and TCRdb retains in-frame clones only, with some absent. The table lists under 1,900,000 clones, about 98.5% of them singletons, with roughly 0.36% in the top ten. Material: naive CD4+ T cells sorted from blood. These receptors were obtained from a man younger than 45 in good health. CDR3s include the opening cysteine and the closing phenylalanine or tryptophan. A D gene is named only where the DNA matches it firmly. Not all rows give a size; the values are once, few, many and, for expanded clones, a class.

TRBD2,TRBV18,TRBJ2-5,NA,CASSPLAGNQETQYF,TGTGCCAGCTCACCACTAGCGGGAAACCAAGAGACCCAGTACTTC
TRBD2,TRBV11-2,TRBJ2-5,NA,CASSSSALAGVSETQYF,TGTGCCAGCAGCTCAAGCGCCCTAGCGGGAGTTAGTGAGACCCAGTACTTC
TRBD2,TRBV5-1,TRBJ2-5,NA,CASSITGTSEETQYF,TGCGCCAGCAGCATAACCGGGACTAGCGAGGAGACCCAGTACTTC
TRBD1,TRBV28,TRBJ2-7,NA,CASRTGVYEQYF,TGTGCCAGCAGAACAGGGGTCTACGAGCAGTACTTC
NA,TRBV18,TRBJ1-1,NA,CASSPFTGPRDTEAFF,TGTGCCAGCTCACCGTTCACAGGTCCGAGGGACACTGAAGCTTTCTTT
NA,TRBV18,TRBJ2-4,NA,CASSPRSPGNIQYF,TGTGCCAGCTCACCACGGTCACCCGGGAACATTCAGTACTTC
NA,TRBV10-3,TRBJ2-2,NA,CALGVKTGELFF,TGTGCCCTGGGGGTAAAGACCGGGGAGCTGTTTTTT
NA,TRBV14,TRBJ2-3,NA,CASSQDSGTDTQYF,TGTGCCAGCAGCCAAGATTCAGGCACAGATACGCAGTATTTT
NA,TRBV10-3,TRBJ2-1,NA,CAISPTSSNEQFF,TGTGCCATCAGCCCGACTAGTTCAAACGAGCAGTTCTTC
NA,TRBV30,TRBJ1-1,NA,CAWSVQWAEAFF,TGTGCCTGGAGTGTACAGTGGGCTGAAGCTTTCTTT
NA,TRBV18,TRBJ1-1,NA,CASSPPGGTSIEAFF,TGTGCCAGCTCACCACCGGGCGGGACCAGCATTGAAGCTTTCTTT
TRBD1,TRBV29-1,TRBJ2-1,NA,CSGRDRGWNEQFF,TGCAGCGGGAGGGACAGGGGTTGGAATGAGCAGTTCTTC
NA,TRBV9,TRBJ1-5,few,CASSVEGVQPQHF,TGTGCCAGCAGCGTAGAAGGGGTTCAGCCCCAGCATTTT
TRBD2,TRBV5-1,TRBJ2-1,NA,CASNSGRASMVGNEQFF,TGCGCCAGCAACAGCGGGAGGGCGTCAATGGTCGGCAATGAGCAGTTCTTC
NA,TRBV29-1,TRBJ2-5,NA,CSVRASVMETQYF,TGCAGCGTTCGGGCTAGCGTGATGGAGACCCAGTACTTC
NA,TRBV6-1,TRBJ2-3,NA,CASSPGLSTDTQYF,TGTGCCAGCAGTCCCGGGTTGAGCACAGATACGCAGTATTTT
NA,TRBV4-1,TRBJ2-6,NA,CASSQRDSSLSSAGANVLTF,TGCGCCAGCAGCCAACGCGACAGCTCCCTCTCATCTGCTGGGGCCAACGTCCTGACTTTC
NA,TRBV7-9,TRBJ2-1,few,CASSLAGSNNEQFF,TGTGCCAGCAGCTTAGCGGGATCAAACAATGAGCAGTTCTTC
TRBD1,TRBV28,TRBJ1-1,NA,CASSTLVGTGGGNTEAFF,TGTGCCAGCAGCACACTCGTAGGGACAGGGGGTGGGAACACTGAAGCTTTCTTT
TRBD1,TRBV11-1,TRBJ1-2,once,CASSRTGDYGYTF,TGTGCCAGCAGCCGGACAGGGGACTATGGCTACACCTTC
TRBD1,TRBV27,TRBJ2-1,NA,CASKGQGDVSSYNEQFF,TGTGCCAGCAAGGGACAGGGAGATGTTAGCTCCTACAATGAGCAGTTCTTC
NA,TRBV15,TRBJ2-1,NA,CATSRDRRTRQFF,TGTGCCACCAGCAGAGACCGGAGGACGAGGCAGTTCTTC
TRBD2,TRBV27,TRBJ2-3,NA,CASSPRLAGGLDTQYF,TGTGCCAGCAGTCCCAGACTAGCGGGAGGTCTAGATACGCAGTATTTT
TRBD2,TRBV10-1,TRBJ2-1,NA,CASGSASGRREQFF,TGCGCCAGTGGGTCGGCAAGCGGGAGACGTGAGCAGTTCTTC
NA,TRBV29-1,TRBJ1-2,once,CSVGDGGERSYGYTF,TGCAGCGTTGGGGATGGGGGTGAGAGGAGCTATGGCTACACCTTC
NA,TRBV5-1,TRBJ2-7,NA,CASSDGGSYEQYF,TGCGCCAGCAGCGACGGAGGATCCTACGAGCAGTACTTC
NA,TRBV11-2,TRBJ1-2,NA,CASSPRSGYYGYTF,TGTGCCAGCAGCCCAAGGTCGGGGTACTATGGCTACACCTTC
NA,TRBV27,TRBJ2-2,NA,CASSSLGNTGELFF,TGTGCCAGCAGTTCACTAGGGAACACCGGGGAGCTGTTTTTT
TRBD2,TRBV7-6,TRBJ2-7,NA,CASSLKGGGGLAGHLHYEQYF,TGTGCCAGCAGCTTAAAAGGGGGAGGGGGACTAGCGGGACATCTGCACTACGAGCAGTACTTC
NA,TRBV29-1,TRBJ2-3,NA,CSVRRADTQYF,TGCAGCGTTCGGAGAGCAGATACGCAGTATTTT
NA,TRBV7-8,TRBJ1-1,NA,CASSLGHSPNTEAFF,TGTGCCAGCAGCTTAGGTCACAGTCCGAACACTGAAGCTTTCTTT
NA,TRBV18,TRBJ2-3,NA,CASSPNRSTDTQYF,TGTGCCAGCTCACCTAACAGGTCCACAGATACGCAGTATTTT
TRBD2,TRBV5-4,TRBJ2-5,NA,CASSSGTRQETQYF,TGTGCCAGCAGCTCCGGGACTAGACAAGAGACCCAGTACTTC
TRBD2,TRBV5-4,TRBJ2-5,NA,CASNHGAGRQETQYF,TGTGCCAGCAACCACGGAGCGGGGAGACAAGAGACCCAGTACTTC
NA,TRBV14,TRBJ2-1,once,CASSLAAHYLYNEQFF,TGTGCCAGCAGCCTGGCAGCCCACTACCTATACAATGAGCAGTTCTTC
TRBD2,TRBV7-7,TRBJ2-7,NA,CASSSGLAGEQYF,TGTGCCAGCAGCTCAGGACTAGCGGGAGAGCAGTACTTC
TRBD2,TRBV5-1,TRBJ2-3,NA,CASSSGLAGEGTDTQYF,TGCGCCAGCAGCTCCGGACTAGCGGGAGAGGGCACAGATACGCAGTATTTT
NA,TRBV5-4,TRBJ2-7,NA,CASSFLEGYEQYF,TGTGCCAGCAGCTTTTTGGAGGGGTACGAGCAGTACTTC
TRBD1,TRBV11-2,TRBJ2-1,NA,CASSLPGTARYNEQFF,TGTGCCAGCAGCTTACCCGGGACAGCCCGTTACAATGAGCAGTTCTTC
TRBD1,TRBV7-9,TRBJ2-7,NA,CASSIGQGSDEQYF,TGTGCCAGCAGCATAGGACAGGGGAGCGACGAGCAGTACTTC
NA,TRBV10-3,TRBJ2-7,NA,CAIGRQVASYEQYF,TGTGCCATAGGCAGACAGGTCGCTTCCTACGAGCAGTACTTC
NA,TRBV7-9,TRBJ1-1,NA,CASSPEIDTEAFF,TGTGCCAGCAGCCCAGAGATAGACACTGAAGCTTTCTTT
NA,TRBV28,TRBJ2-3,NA,CASGRGTDTQYF,TGTGCCAGCGGTCGGGGGACAGATACGCAGTATTTT
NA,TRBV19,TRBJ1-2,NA,CASSEEIGGYTF,TGTGCCAGTAGCGAAGAGATTGGTGGCTACACCTTC
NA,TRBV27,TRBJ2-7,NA,CASSSLPGGSYEQYF,TGTGCCAGCAGTTCCCTTCCAGGTGGCTCCTACGAGCAGTACTTC
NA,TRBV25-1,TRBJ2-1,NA,CASSRGWGQFF,TGTGCCAGCAGTCGGGGTTGGGGGCAGTTCTTC
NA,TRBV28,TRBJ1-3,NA,CASSPGGTSSGNTIYF,TGTGCCAGCAGTCCCGGGGGGACAAGCTCTGGAAACACCATATATTTT
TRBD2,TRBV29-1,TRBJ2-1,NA,CSLGLLTPNEQFF,TGCAGCTTGGGACTACTCACACCCAATGAGCAGTTCTTC
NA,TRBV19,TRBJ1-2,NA,CASSIMGSGGYTF,TGTGCCAGTAGTATAATGGGGAGCGGAGGCTACACCTTC
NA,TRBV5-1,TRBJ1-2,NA,CASSLFAGNNYGYTF,TGCGCCAGCAGCTTGTTCGCAGGGAATAACTATGGCTACACCTTC
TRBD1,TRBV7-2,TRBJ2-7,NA,CASSVDRSYEQYF,TGTGCCAGCAGCGTGGACAGGTCATACGAGCAGTACTTC
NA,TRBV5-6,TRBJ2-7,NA,CASTRQGGSYEQYF,TGTGCCAGCACACGGCAGGGCGGCTCCTACGAGCAGTACTTC
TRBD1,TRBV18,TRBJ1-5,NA,CASSSGGSNQPQHF,TGTGCCAGCTCTTCAGGGGGTTCCAATCAGCCCCAGCATTTT
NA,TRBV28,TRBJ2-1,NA,CASSTYREGRNRGIPEQFF,TGTGCCAGCAGTACCTACAGGGAGGGTAGAAACAGGGGGATCCCCGAGCAGTTCTTC
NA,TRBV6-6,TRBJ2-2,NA,CASSYGAGYNGELFF,TGTGCCAGCAGTTACGGCGCAGGGTATAACGGGGAGCTGTTTTTT
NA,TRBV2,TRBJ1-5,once,CASSEASPAALNQPQHF,TGTGCCAGCAGTGAAGCCTCTCCGGCGGCCCTCAATCAGCCCCAGCATTTT
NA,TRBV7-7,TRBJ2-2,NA,CASSSDFTGELFF,TGTGCTAGCAGCTCCGACTTCACCGGGGAGCTGTTTTTT